The present T cell receptor beta chain was sequenced within a study of regulatory T cells in long-lasting Graves disease. As for the study in general: Graves' patients, diagnosed recently, had received antithyroid drugs under 3 months. Study conclusions and caveats: Those with persistent Graves' had less TCR diversity than newly diagnosed patients.

Time point given: newly diagnosed GD, antithyroid drugs for less than 3 months. Preparation of the TCR library used RNA extracted from PBMCs. Patients came through an endocrinology department, and that department was in Xi'an, China. Assembly of TCR beta libraries relied on iRepertoire HTBI primers together with Arm-PCR of CDR3 regions. TCRdb called the multiplex PCR reads again in MiXCR, with one record for every CDR3 protein. The sample records 400,000 to 650,000 distinct CDR3 sequences, approximately 16% being singletons. This clonotype was picked up a small number of times. The antigen is unknown. The CDR3 runs 15 residues. CDR1 and CDR2 (germline): MRHNA, SNTAGT. V gave up 7 bases and J gave up 1 base, with 16 bases separating them. These data were also filed under a second study, of T cells in Graves' hyperthyroidism and ophthalmopathy.

The input for sequencing was peripheral blood mononuclear cells (PBMCs), taken at new diagnosis, from a patient treated with antithyroid drugs. The chain couples TRBV6-4 to TRBJ2-5; the D gene is possibly TRBD1 (5 bases). The clonotype comes from a woman in her forties or fifties with Graves disease. CDR3 in DNA: TGTGCCAGCAAAGCAGGGCGAGCTTCCCAAGAGACCCAGTACTTC. Amino acids: CASKAGRASQETQYF.